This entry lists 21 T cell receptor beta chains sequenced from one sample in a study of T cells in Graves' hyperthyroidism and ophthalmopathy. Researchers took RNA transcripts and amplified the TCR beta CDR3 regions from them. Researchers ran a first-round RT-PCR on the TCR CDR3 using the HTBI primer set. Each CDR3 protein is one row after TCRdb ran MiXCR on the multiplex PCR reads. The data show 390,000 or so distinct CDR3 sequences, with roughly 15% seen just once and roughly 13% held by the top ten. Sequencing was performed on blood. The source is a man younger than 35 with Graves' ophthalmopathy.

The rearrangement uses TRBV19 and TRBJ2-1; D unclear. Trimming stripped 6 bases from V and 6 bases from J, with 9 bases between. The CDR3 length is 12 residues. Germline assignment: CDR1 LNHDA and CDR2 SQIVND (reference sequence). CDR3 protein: CASSRTFNEQFF. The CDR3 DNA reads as TGTGCCAGTAGCAGAACGTTCAATGAGCAGTTCTTC. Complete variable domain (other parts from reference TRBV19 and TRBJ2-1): DGGITQSPKYLFRKEGQNVTLSCEQNLNHDAMYWYRQDPGQGLRLIYYSQIVNDFQKGDIAEGYSVSREKKESFPLTVTSAQKNPTAFYLCASSRTFNEQFFGPGTRLTVL.

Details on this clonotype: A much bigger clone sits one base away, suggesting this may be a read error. CDR3 DNA: TGTGCCCGGAGGGGGGACAGCTACAATGAGCAGTTCTTC. As protein: CARRGDSYNEQFF. This rearrangement joins TRBV30 to TRBJ2-1; D possibly corresponds to TRBD1 (7 bases). This CDR3 contains 13 residues. Germline V gene data show CDR1 as GTSNPN and CDR2 as SVGIG (reference sequence).

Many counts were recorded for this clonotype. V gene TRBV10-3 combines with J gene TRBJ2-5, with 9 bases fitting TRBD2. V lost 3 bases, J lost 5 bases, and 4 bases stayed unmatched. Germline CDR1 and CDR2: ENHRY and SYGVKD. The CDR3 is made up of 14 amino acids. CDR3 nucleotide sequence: TGTGCCATCAGTGAAGCGGGGGGCCCTGAGACCCAGTACTTC. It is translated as CAISEAGGPETQYF.

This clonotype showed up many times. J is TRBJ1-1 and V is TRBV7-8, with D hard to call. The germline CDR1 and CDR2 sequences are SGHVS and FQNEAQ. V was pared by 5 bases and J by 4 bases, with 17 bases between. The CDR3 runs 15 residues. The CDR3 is CASSHGMALATEAFF. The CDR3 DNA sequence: TGTGCCAGCAGCCATGGTATGGCCCTGGCCACTGAAGCTTTCTTT.

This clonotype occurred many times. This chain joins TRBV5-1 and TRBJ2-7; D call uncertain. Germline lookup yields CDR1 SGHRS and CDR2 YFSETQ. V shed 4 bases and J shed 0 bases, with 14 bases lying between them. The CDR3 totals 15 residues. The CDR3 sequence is CASSTPTASSYEQYF. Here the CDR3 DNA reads TGCGCCAGCAGCACCCCGACCGCCAGCTCCTACGAGCAGTACTTC.

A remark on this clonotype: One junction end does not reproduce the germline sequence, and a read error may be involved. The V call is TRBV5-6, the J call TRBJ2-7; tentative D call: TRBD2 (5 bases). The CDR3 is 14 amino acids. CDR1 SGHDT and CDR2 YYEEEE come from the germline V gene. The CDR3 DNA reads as TGTGCCAGCAGCTTAGGACTCACCCCCTACGGGCAGTACTTC. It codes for CASSLGLTPYGQYF.

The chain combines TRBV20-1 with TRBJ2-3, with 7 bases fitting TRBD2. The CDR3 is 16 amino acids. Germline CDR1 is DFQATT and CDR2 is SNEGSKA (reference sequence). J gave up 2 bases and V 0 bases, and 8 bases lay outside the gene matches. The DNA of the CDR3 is TGCAGTGCTAGAGATCAGCTGGCGGGGGACACAGATACGCAGTATTTT. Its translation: CSARDQLAGDTDTQYF.

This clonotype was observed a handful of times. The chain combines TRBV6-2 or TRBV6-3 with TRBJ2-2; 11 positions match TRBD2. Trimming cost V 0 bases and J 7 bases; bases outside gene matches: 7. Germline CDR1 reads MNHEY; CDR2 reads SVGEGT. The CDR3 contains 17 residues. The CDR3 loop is CASSYSLTSGIHGELFF. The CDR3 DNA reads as TGTGCCAGCAGTTACTCGCTGACTAGCGGGATTCACGGGGAGCTGTTTTTT.

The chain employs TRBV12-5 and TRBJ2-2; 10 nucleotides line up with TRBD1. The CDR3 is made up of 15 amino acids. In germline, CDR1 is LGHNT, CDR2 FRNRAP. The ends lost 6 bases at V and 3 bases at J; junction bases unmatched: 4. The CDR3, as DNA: TGTGCTAGTGGACTCGGGACAGGGGACACCGGGGAGCTGTTTTTT. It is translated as CASGLGTGDTGELFF.

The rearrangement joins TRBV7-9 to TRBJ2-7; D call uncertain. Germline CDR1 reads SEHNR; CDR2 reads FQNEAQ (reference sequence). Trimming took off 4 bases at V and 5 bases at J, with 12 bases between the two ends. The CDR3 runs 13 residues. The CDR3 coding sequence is TGTGCCAGCAGCTCCACCACTCGGAACGAGCAGTACTTC. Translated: CASSSTTRNEQYF.

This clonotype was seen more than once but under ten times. The CDR3 region has the DNA TGTGCCTCCCAACCCAGGGGAGGGGGCGAGCAGTACTTC. It yields the protein CASQPRGGGEQYF. The chain recombines TRBV30 with TRBJ2-7, with a weak D call TRBD2 (7 bases). Looked up from germline, CDR1 is GTSNPN and CDR2 is SVGIG (reference sequence). The CDR3 runs 13 residues. V lost 7 bases and J lost 6, with 19 bases in between.

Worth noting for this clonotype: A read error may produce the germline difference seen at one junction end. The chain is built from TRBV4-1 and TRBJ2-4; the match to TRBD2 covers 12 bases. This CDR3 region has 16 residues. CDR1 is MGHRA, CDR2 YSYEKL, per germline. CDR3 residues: CASGHPTSGSSNIQYF. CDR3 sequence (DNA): TGCGCCAGCGGCCATCCGACTAGCGGGAGTTCAAACATTCAGTACTTC.

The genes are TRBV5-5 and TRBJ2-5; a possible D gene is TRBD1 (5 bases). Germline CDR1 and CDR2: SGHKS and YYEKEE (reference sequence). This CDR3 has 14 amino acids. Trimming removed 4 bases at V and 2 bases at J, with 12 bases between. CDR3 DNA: TGTGCCAGCAGCCCACGAGCAGGGCAAGAGACCCAGTACTTC. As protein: CASSPRAGQETQYF.

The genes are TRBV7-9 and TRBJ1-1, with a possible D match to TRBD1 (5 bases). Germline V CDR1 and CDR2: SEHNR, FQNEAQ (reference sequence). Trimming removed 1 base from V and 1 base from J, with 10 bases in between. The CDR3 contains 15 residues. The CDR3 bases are TGTGCCAGCAGCTTAGGTGGGGCCGCGAACACTGAAGCTTTCTTT. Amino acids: CASSLGGAANTEAFF.

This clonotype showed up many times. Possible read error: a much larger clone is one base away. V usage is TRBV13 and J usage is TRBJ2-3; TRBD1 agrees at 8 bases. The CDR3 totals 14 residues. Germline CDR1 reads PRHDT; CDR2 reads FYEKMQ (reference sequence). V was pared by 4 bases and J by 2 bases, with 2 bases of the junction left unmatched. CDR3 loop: CASSSGQDTDTQYF. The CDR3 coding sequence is TGTGCCAGCAGCTCGGGACAGGACACAGATACGCAGTATTTT.

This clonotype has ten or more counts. As DNA, the CDR3 is TGTGCCAGCAGTTTAATGGGTCGCTCCTCTGGGGCCAACGTCCTGACTTTC. Protein sequence: CASSLMGRSSGANVLTF. The chain carries TRBV27 and TRBJ2-6; no definite D call. CDR1 is MNHEY, CDR2 SMNVEV, per germline (reference sequence). V was pared by 2 bases and J by 0 bases, with 11 bases between. The CDR3 spans 17 residues. Based on the CDR3 plus reference TRBV27 and TRBJ2-6, the full variable domain is EAQVTQNPRYLITVTGKKLTVTCSQNMNHEYMSWYRQDPGLGLRQIYYSMNVEVTDKGDVPEGYKVSRKEKRNFPLILESPSPNQTSLYFCASSLMGRSSGANVLTFGAGSRLTVL.

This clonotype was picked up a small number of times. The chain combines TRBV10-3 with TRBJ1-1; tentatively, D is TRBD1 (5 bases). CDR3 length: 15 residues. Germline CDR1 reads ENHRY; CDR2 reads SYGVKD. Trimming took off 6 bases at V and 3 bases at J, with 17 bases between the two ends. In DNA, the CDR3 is TGTGCCATCAGGCCCCGGGGGGATGGGGACACTGAAGCTTTCTTT. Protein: CAIRPRGDGDTEAFF.

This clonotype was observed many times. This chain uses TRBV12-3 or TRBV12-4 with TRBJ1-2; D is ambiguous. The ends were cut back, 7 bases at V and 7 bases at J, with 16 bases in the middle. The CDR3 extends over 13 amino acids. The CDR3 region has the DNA TGTGCCAGCATGATAGGCTTCGGGTCTGGCTACACCTTC. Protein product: CASMIGFGSGYTF.

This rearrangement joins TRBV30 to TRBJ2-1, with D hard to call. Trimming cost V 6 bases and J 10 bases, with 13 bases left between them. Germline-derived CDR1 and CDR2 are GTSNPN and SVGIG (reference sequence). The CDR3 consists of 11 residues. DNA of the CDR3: TGTGCCTGCCAACGGAGAGGCGAGCAGTTCTTC. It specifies CACQRRGEQFF.

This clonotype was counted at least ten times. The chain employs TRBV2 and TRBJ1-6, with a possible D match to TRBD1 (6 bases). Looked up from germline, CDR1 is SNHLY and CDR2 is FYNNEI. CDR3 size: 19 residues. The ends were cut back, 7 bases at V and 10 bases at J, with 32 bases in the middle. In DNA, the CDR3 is TGTGCCAGCACCGGTCTTCTCTTTACAGGGCAACTTCGAGGATCACCCCTCCACTTT. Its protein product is CASTGLLFTGQLRGSPLHF.

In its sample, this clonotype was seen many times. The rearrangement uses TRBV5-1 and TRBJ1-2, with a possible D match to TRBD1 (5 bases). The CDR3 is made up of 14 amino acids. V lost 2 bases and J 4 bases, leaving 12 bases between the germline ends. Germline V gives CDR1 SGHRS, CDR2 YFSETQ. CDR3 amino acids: CASSFGTDVYGYTF. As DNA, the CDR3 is TGCGCCAGCAGCTTCGGGACGGACGTCTATGGCTACACCTTC.